This T cell receptor (beta chain) stems from a study of blood T cells in healthy people across ages. With a J-beta primer mix and a sample-barcoded 5' primer, a second PCR ran about 6 to 11 cycles. TCRdb processed the 5' RACE reads anew with MiXCR; each CDR3 protein has one entry. The sample carries about 780,000 distinct CDR3 sequences, more than 25% recorded once. This clonotype was picked up many times. The trim removed 2 bases at V and 4 bases at J, leaving 3 bases unmatched. The germline CDR1 and CDR2 sequences are SGHTA and FQGTGA. This CDR3 is 14 amino acids long. These same records also appear under a second study, on T cells of mothers and their children.

This receptor was taken from a boy aged 5-17 years in good health. The chain recombines TRBV7-3 with TRBJ2-3; 7 bases fit TRBD2. Sequenced material: blood. CDR3 DNA sequence: TGTGCCAGCAGCTTATCTGGGGGGGCAGATACGCAGTATTTT. Its translation is CASSLSGGADTQYF.